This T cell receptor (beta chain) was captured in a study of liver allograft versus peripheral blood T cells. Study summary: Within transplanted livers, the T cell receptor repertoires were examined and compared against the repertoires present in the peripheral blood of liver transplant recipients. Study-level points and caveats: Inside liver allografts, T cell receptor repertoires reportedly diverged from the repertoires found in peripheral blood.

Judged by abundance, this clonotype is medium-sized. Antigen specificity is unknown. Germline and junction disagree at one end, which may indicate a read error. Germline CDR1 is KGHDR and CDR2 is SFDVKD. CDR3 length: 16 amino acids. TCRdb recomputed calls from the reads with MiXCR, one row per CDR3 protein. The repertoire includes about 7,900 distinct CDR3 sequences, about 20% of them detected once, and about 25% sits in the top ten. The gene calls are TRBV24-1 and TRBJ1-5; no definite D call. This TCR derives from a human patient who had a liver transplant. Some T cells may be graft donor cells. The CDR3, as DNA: TGTGCCACCAGTGGTCTCCCGGGAATACCGTATCAGGCCCAGCATTTT. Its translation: CATSGLPGIPYQAQHF.